The clone carrying this TCR beta chain was seen a few times. The target antigen is unknown. Amplified TCR beta CDR3 regions came from RNA transcripts. Carried out on the TCR CDR3, a first-round RT-PCR used the HTBI primer set. TCRdb re-derived calls from the multiplex PCR reads in MiXCR, one entry per CDR3 protein. The table has about 290,000 distinct CDR3 sequences, about 14% seen once; the top ten hold roughly 8.5%. This sample is drawn from a study of T cells in Graves' hyperthyroidism and ophthalmopathy. About the study: Specimen type is peripheral blood, collected at initial diagnosis prior to any treatment. Study findings and constraints: Researchers found most expanded thyroid clonotypes above 0.001 in blood as well.

V lost 4 bases, J lost 4 bases, and 14 bases lay in between. There are 14 residues in the CDR3. CDR1 is SGHRS, CDR2 YFSETQ, per germline. This clonotype originated in a woman under 40 with Graves' hyperthyroidism that later progressed to Graves' ophthalmopathy. The chain employs TRBV5-1 and TRBJ1-2; D is possibly TRBD1 (5 bases). Sequenced material: blood. CDR3 nucleotide sequence: TGCGCCAGCAGCCTCGACAGTCCCATCTATGGCTACACCTTC. Its translation: CASSLDSPIYGYTF.